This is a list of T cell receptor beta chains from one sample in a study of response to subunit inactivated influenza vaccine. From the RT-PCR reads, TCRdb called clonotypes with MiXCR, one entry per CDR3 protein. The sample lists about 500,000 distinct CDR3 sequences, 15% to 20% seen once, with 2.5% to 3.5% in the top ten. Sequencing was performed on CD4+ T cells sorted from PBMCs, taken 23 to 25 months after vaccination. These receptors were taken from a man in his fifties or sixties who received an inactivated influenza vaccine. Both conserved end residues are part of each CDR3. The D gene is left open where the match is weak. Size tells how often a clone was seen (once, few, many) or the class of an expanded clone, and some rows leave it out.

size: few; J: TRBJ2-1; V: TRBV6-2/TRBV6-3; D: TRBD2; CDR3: CASSYPTSGSSYNEQFF; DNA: TGTGCCAGCAGTTATCCGACTAGCGGGAGTTCCTACAATGAGCAGTTCTTC
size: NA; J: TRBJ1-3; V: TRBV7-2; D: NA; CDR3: CASSLPSSGNTIYF; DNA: TGTGCCAGCAGCTTACCAAGCTCTGGAAACACCATATATTTT
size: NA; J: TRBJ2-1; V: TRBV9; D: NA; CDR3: CASSVGLEVFF; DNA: TGTGCCAGCAGCGTTGGGTTAGAGGTGTTCTTC
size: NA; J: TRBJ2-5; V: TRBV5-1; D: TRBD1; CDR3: CASRPGGGETQYF; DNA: TGCGCCAGCAGACCAGGGGGCGGAGAGACCCAGTACTTC
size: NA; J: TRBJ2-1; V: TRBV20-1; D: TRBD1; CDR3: CSARSTRTGVNEQFF; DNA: TGCAGTGCTAGAAGTACGCGGACAGGGGTGAATGAGCAGTTCTTC
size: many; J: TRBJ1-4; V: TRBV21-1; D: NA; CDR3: CASSNDRGRYEKLFF; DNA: TGTGCCAGCAGCAACGACAGGGGAAGATATGAAAAACTGTTTTTT
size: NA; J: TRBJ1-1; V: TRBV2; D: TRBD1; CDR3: CASRVGPGQGAQEAFF; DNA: TGTGCCAGCAGAGTAGGTCCGGGACAGGGGGCGCAGGAAGCTTTCTTT
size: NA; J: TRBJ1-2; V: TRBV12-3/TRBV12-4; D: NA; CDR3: CASSIQDNYGYTF; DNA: TGTGCCAGCAGTATACAGGATAACTATGGCTACACCTTC
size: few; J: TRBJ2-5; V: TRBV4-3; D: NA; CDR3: CASSQSRGETQYF; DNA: TGCGCCAGCAGCCAGAGTAGGGGAGAGACCCAGTACTTC
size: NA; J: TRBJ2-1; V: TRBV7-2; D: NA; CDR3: CASSFWAGDNNEQFF; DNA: TGTGCCAGCAGCTTTTGGGCAGGGGATAACAATGAGCAGTTCTTC
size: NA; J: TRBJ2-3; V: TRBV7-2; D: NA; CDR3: CASSLGRGTDTLYF; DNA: TGTGCCAGCAGCTTAGGAAGGGGAACAGATACGCTGTATTTT
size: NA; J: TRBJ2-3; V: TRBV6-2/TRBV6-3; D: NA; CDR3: CASSYSISGNTQYF; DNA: TGTGCCAGCAGTTACTCGATCTCGGGTAATACGCAGTATTTT
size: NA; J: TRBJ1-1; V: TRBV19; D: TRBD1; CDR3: CASTSPGQGAFF; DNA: TGTGCCAGTACCTCCCCGGGACAGGGGGCTTTCTTT
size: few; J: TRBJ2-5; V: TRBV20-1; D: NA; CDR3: CSATGGDFQETQYF; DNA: TGCAGTGCTACAGGAGGGGACTTCCAAGAGACCCAGTACTTC